What follows is one T cell receptor (beta chain) and its context. What it binds is unknown. Looked up from germline, CDR1 is SGHTA and CDR2 is FQGNSA. The CDR3 has 13 residues. V was pared by 0 bases and J by 1 base, with 3 bases between. CD45RA+ naive and CD45RA-negative memory subsets were separated from CD4+ cells. The data belong to a study of shared clonotypes between healthy human individuals. Study-wide results and limits: Naive CD4 clonotypes overlapped across a handful of donors at approximately 5.3%.

The assay was immunoSEQ multiplex PCR, and TCRdb's table has in-frame clones only and misses some. The sample lists 2 million to 2.5 million clones; approximately 93% were seen once. This rearrangement joins TRBV7-2 to TRBJ1-1, with D uncertain. The sample taken for sequencing was naive CD4+ T cells from PBMCs. The subset here: CD45RA+ positively selected. The sequence was obtained from a man aged 18 to 30 in good health. Some clones in this sample may be carry-over from other donors' samples. Here the CDR3 DNA reads TGTGCCAGCAGCTTAGCTAAGAACACTGAAGCTTTCTTT. Translating gives CASSLAKNTEAFF.